This TCR beta chain was found in a study of cytomegalovirus exposure and HLA in healthy donors (dated by TCRdb to about 2017). Describing the broader study: According to a later analysis, one platform produced both the approximately 110 validation repertoires and the 550 to 800 repertoires of the first cohort. The study aimed to test whether cataloging public T cell receptors could reveal signatures of past pathogen exposure. Besides the first cohort of roughly 700 subjects, a separate validation cohort made up of 120 or so different subjects was used. The study combined high-throughput TCR immunosequencing, statistical association of individual TCRs with disease status, and machine learning to predict cytomegalovirus infection status.

Overall study outcomes, separate from this receptor: A total of 164 TCR beta chains were listed by the study as associated with cytomegalovirus. According to the authors, the approach could potentially be generalized to other disease states and immunological phenotypes. The classifier was reported to diagnose cytomegalovirus status with high specificity and sensitivity in both the original and validation cohorts. A later analysis had no HLA typing for the validation cohort, so co-occurrence there was scored across all 130 or so repertoires. Most TCR sequences were observed very rarely across donors, whereas some public TCRs were present in many individuals. A few of the identified cytomegalovirus-associated TCR beta chains were confirmed in vitro to be specific for cytomegalovirus antigens. Of the cluster scores, about 94% were above 0 in a later analysis, which found that TCRs clustered in the first cohort also tended to co-occur in the approximately 120 validation repertoires.

Separate from the roughly 650-subject first cohort, the validation cohort of 90 to 150 subjects was the group to which the donors belonged. A remark on this clone: Its binding antigen is unknown. Qualities for individual bases were not recorded, and no much larger clone is one base off.

Reading the germline V gene (reference sequence) gives CDR1 SEHNR and CDR2 FQNEAQ. Cut back by 4 bases and 1 base, the V and J ends lie 7 bases apart. The CDR3 starts with the cysteine, ends with the phenylalanine, and has 13 residues. The DNA shown is the 39-base CDR3, in frame from base 1. The library came from the immunoSEQ multiplex PCR assay. Per the source publication's procedure: A statistical classification framework was built for diagnosing cytomegalovirus status from the catalog of TCR beta chain sequences. The immuneACCESS repertoire file appears here via TCRdb, limited to in-frame rearrangements. These files lack a portion of the clones; in checked studies, under half of the deficit traces to unresolved V genes, and the cause of the others is not known. V and J calls and clone size follow that table, whereas D and trimming were derived from the DNA. The sample table contains over 150,000 clones; only one count was recorded for 86% of them. Roughly 1.9% of the sample belongs to the ten largest clones.

The specimen sequenced was PBMCs. The clonotype comes from a human donor in good health. The sequence joins TRBV7-9 to TRBJ1-2; the D gene is not confidently resolved. The CDR3 has the sequence CASSSINNYGYTF. The DNA sequence is as follows: TGTGCCAGCAGCTCTATCAATAACTATGGCTACACCTTC.